One and the same sample provided the 20 T cell receptor beta chains below, sequenced in a study of early T cells in non-severe SARS-CoV-2 infection. TCRdb independently ran MiXCR on the 5' RACE reads; one entry per CDR3 protein. The sample records around 61,000 distinct CDR3 sequences, 11% being singletons. Sequenced material: whole blood. The receptors here all came from an adult who was a healthcare worker with PCR-confirmed SARS-CoV-2 infection or an uninfected control (not recorded which).

Only a few counts were recorded for this clonotype. The V and J genes are TRBV27 and TRBJ1-1; D gene uncertain. CDR3 length equals 13 residues. Deletions cut 5 bases from V and 0 bases from J, with 7 bases between. The germline CDR1 and CDR2 sequences are MNHEY and SMNVEV (reference sequence). The CDR3 coding sequence is TGTGCCAGCAGTATCACCATGAACACTGAAGCTTTCTTT. This encodes CASSITMNTEAFF.

This clonotype came up many times. V is TRBV7-2 and J is TRBJ1-3; D may be TRBD1 (5 bases). From germline, CDR1 is SGHTA and CDR2 FQGNSA. Trimming took off 2 bases at V and 5 bases at J, with 13 bases between the two ends. The CDR3 is 15 amino acids. The chain's CDR3 is CASSLYAGYRNTIYF. CDR3 bases: TGTGCCAGCAGCTTATATGCAGGGTACAGAAACACCATATATTTT.

This clonotype was seen ten or more times. The chain employs TRBV12-3 or TRBV12-4 and TRBJ1-1; D unresolved. The CDR3 has 14 amino acids. V lost 2 bases to trimming and J lost 11 bases, with 18 bases between them. CDR3 in DNA: TGTGCCAGCAGTTTAACTGCCGGACCGTCTGGGGCTTTCTTT. Its translation: CASSLTAGPSGAFF.

This clonotype was picked up many times. CDR3 nucleotides: TGTGCCAGCAGCGTAGAGTCCGGCTGGGGTGAGCAGTTCTTC. Its translation is CASSVESGWGEQFF. The rearrangement links TRBV9 to TRBJ2-1; D gene ambiguous. Looked up from germline, CDR1 is SGDLS and CDR2 is YYNGEE. V dropped 0 bases and J dropped 9 bases, with 13 bases sitting between them. This CDR3 has 14 residues.

This clonotype has only a few counts. This rearrangement joins TRBV6-5 to TRBJ2-5, with D perhaps matching TRBD1 or TRBD2 (6 bases each). From germline, CDR1 is MNHEY and CDR2 SVGAGI. V was trimmed by 5 bases and J by 2 bases, leaving 21 bases between them. The CDR3 has 17 residues. CDR3 DNA sequence: TGTGCCAGCAGTACCCCCACAGGGCGGGACGTACAAGAGACCCAGTACTTC. It translates to CASSTPTGRDVQETQYF.

There are many counts of this clonotype. The chain recombines TRBV20-1 with TRBJ2-7; D unresolved. Germline V CDR1 and CDR2: DFQATT, SNEGSKA (reference sequence). Trimming took 3 bases from V and 0 from J, leaving 12 bases between them. The CDR3 is made up of 14 amino acids. The CDR3 reads CSARGSVSSYEQYF. The DNA for the CDR3 is TGCAGTGCTAGGGGGTCCGTTAGCTCCTACGAGCAGTACTTC.

In its sample, this clonotype was seen many times. The chain couples TRBV27 to TRBJ1-5; D unresolved. CDR1 and CDR2 from the germline V gene are MNHEY and SMNVEV (reference sequence). The CDR3 covers 15 residues. Trimming cost V 2 bases and J 6 bases, with 14 bases left between them. CDR3 in DNA: TGTGCCAGCAGTTTAAGGGTGTTGCCTCCTCAGCCCCAGCATTTT. Its translation: CASSLRVLPPQPQHF.

This clonotype showed up just a few times. The chain is built from TRBV6-2 or TRBV6-3 and TRBJ2-3; the match to TRBD1 covers 11 bases. Per germline, CDR1 MNHEY and CDR2 SVGEGT. The CDR3 has 16 residues. The V segment lost 7 bases and the J segment 4 bases; nucleotides outside the gene matches: 10. The CDR3 sequence is CASTTYGQGAADTQYF. CDR3 coding DNA: TGTGCCAGCACAACATACGGACAGGGGGCCGCAGATACGCAGTATTTT.

In nucleotides, the CDR3 is TGTGCCAGCAGTTTTGGGGGGAACACTGAAGCTTTCTTT. This translates into CASSFGGNTEAFF. The chain employs TRBV12-3 or TRBV12-4 and TRBJ1-1; a possible D gene is TRBD1 (5 bases). Trimming cost V 3 bases and J 1 base, with 6 bases left between them. The CDR3 covers 13 residues.

There are many counts of this clonotype. This rearrangement joins TRBV19 to TRBJ1-6; D ambiguous. The CDR3 contains 16 residues. Germline V gene lookup returns CDR1 LNHDA and CDR2 SQIVND (reference sequence). V was pared by 0 bases and J by 7 bases, with 13 bases between. The CDR3 sequence is CASSIDIALGNSPLHF. The CDR3 region has the DNA TGTGCCAGTAGTATAGATATTGCGCTGGGGAATTCACCCCTCCACTTT.

This clonotype was counted many times. DNA for the CDR3: TGTGCCAGCAGAATGGGGGAAGCTTTCTTT. Its protein product is CASRMGEAFF. The chain uses TRBV7-9 and TRBJ1-1; no definite D call. The CDR3 runs 10 residues. Germline V gene sequence: CDR1 SEHNR, CDR2 FQNEAQ (reference sequence). The germline V and J ends were trimmed by 6 bases and 8 bases, with 7 bases remaining between them.

This clonotype has a handful of counts. The chain joins TRBV9 to TRBJ2-7; D gene unclear. CDR3 size: 15 residues. CDR1 SGDLS and CDR2 YYNGEE come from the germline V gene. V was clipped by 2 bases and J by 4 bases, with 16 bases between them. CDR3 in amino acids: CASSVESRLGYEQYF. The CDR3 nucleotides are TGTGCCAGCAGCGTTGAATCTCGGTTGGGTTACGAGCAGTACTTC. The variable domain in full, with the rest retrieved from reference TRBV9 and TRBJ2-7, is DSGVTQTPKHLITATGQRVTLRCSPRSGDLSVYWYQQSLDQGLQFLIQYYNGEERAKGNILERFSAQQFPDLHSELNLSSLELGDSALYFCASSVESRLGYEQYFGPGTRLTVT.

This clonotype came up many times. This sequence joins TRBV6-5 and TRBJ2-3; 10 bases map to TRBD1. V lost 6 bases, J lost 4 bases, and 4 bases stayed unmatched. The CDR3 spans 14 residues. Germline lookup yields CDR1 MNHEY and CDR2 SVGAGI. The CDR3, as DNA: TGTGCCAGCAGGGAGACAGGGGGCGCAGATACGCAGTATTTT. The encoded protein is CASRETGGADTQYF.

This clonotype turned up a few times. V usage is TRBV14 and J usage is TRBJ1-1; D not certain. The germline CDR1 and CDR2 sequences are SGHDN and FVKESK. The CDR3 loop spans 13 amino acids. V was clipped by 1 base and J by 6 bases, with 9 bases between them. CDR3 DNA: TGTGCCAGCAGCCAAGTTGGGAGTCCTGAAGCTTTCTTT. Translation gives CASSQVGSPEAFF.

This clonotype was seen many times. The CDR3 is CASSLGSTDRPYEQYF. The CDR3 DNA sequence: TGTGCCAGCAGCTTAGGCTCGACGGACAGACCCTACGAGCAGTACTTC. V gene TRBV7-2 combines with J gene TRBJ2-7; D may be TRBD1 (6 bases). The CDR3 is 16 amino acids. Germline assignment: CDR1 SGHTA and CDR2 FQGNSA. Trimming removed 1 base from V and 2 bases from J, with 15 bases in between.

This rearrangement joins TRBV18 to TRBJ2-7; TRBD1 matches 7 bases. The CDR3 runs 15 residues. V lost 3 bases and J lost 7; bases outside the gene matches: 12. CDR1 is KGHSH and CDR2 is LQKENI in the germline V gene. The CDR3 protein is CASSPGTAYLGEQYF. CDR3 sequence (DNA): TGTGCCAGCTCACCCGGGACAGCCTATCTTGGGGAGCAGTACTTC.

This clonotype was counted at least ten times. The genes are TRBV7-2 and TRBJ1-2; D is undetermined. The V end lost 5 bases, the J end lost 4 bases, and 17 bases lay between the germline ends. The germline V gene has CDR1 SGHTA and CDR2 FQGNSA. This CDR3 has 15 amino acids. CDR3: CASSQRTPGSYGYTF. The CDR3, as DNA: TGTGCCAGCAGCCAGCGGACCCCCGGTAGCTATGGCTACACCTTC.

The chain links TRBV10-3 to TRBJ2-3; no definite D call. CDR1 is ENHRY and CDR2 is SYGVKD in the germline V gene. The CDR3 has 15 residues. With 3 bases removed from V and 3 bases from J, the gap between germline ends came to 13 bases. Written as DNA, the CDR3 is TGTGCCATCAGTGATCCCCTTCGCTCTACAGATACGCAGTATTTT. Its protein is CAISDPLRSTDTQYF.

This clonotype was found many times. The V gene is TRBV30, the J gene TRBJ2-1; D unclear. V was trimmed by 2 bases and J by 15 bases, leaving 14 bases between them. The germline V gene has CDR1 GTSNPN and CDR2 SVGIG (reference sequence). The CDR3 covers 11 residues. This chain's CDR3 is CAWSTHPGLFF. CDR3 coding DNA: TGTGCCTGGAGTACCCACCCTGGGCTGTTCTTC.

This clonotype was counted between two and nine times. The chain combines TRBV7-8 with TRBJ1-1; D may be TRBD1 (5 bases). The germline V and J ends were trimmed by 4 bases and 7 bases, with 13 bases remaining between them. Germline assignment: CDR1 SGHVS and CDR2 FQNEAQ. The CDR3 extends over 13 amino acids. In nucleotides, the CDR3 is TGTGCCAGCAGCTCCGGGACCGGATATGAAGCTTTCTTT. The encoded protein is CASSSGTGYEAFF. Full variable domain (remainder filled in from reference TRBV7-8 and TRBJ1-1): GAGVSQSPRYKVAKRGQDVALRCDPISGHVSLFWYQQALGQGPEFLTYFQNEAQLDKSGLPSDRFFAERPEGSVSTLKIQRTQQEDSAVYLCASSSGTGYEAFFGQGTRLTVV.